These 18 T cell receptor beta chains were sequenced from one sample in a study of blood T cell repertoires in COVID-19. This table comes from immunoSEQ multiplex PCR, and its TCRdb copy is limited to in-frame clones, with some not included. The sample has a few hundred thousand clones, approximately 84% seen once. Sequencing input: peripheral blood. All receptors derive from a person between 65 and 79 years old with COVID-19, enrolled during active disease.

The CDR3 DNA reads TGTGCCAGCAGTCCACTAGCGGGATTGATAACTAGCACAGATACGCAGTATTTT. Protein product: CASSPLAGLITSTDTQYF. The gene calls are TRBV5-8 and TRBJ2-3, with 10 bases identical to TRBD2. The V gene's germline CDR1 is SGHTS and CDR2 YDEGEE. V was pared by 5 bases and J by 0 bases, with 12 bases of the junction left unmatched. CDR3 length equals 18 residues.

The chain carries TRBV19 and TRBJ2-1; 7 nucleotides match TRBD1. This CDR3 is built from 16 residues. Germline V CDR1 and CDR2: LNHDA, SQIVND (reference sequence). Losses at the gene ends were 4 bases for V and 6 bases for J; bases not matched to a gene: 12. In DNA form, the CDR3 reads TGTGCCAGTAGTAGTCCAGGGGGTGTTAGAGGCAATGAGCAGTTCTTC. Its protein is CASSSPGGVRGNEQFF.

The chain recombines TRBV7-2 with TRBJ2-5, with D perhaps TRBD2 (7 bases). Germline V CDR1 and CDR2: SGHTA, FQGNSA. The CDR3 extends over 13 amino acids. V dropped 5 bases and J dropped 6 bases, with 13 bases sitting between them. CDR3 bases: TGTGCCAGCAGCCGGGGAGGGGGACAGACCCAGTACTTC. Translating it yields CASSRGGGQTQYF.

This clone has more than one count but fewer than ten. The V call is TRBV5-1, the J call TRBJ2-2; D gene uncertain. Trimming left V 5 bases short and J 0 bases short, with 8 bases between. Germline CDR1 SGHRS, CDR2 YFSETQ. The CDR3 covers 14 residues. The CDR3, as DNA: TGCGCCAGCAGAGACACGGCGAACACCGGGGAGCTGTTTTTT. Translated: CASRDTANTGELFF.

The chain uses TRBV5-1 and TRBJ2-2, with a weak D call TRBD1 (5 bases). This CDR3 is built from 16 residues. Germline V gene data show CDR1 as SGHRS and CDR2 as YFSETQ. V lost 1 base, J lost 2 bases, and 12 bases lay in between. CDR3 loop: CASSLRTGRNTGELFF. The CDR3 nucleotides are TGCGCCAGCAGCTTGAGAACAGGTCGTAACACCGGGGAGCTGTTTTTT.

The chain has TRBV5-1 and TRBJ1-1; TRBD1 matches 7 bases. The germline V gene has CDR1 SGHRS and CDR2 YFSETQ. V gave up 0 bases and J gave up 3 bases; unmatched junction bases: 5. The CDR3 sequence is 15 residues long. The CDR3 DNA reads TGCGCCAGCAGCTTGGCTAAGGGACAGTACACTGAAGCTTTCTTT. Translating it yields CASSLAKGQYTEAFF.

The J gene is TRBJ2-5, the V gene TRBV3-1 (or the pseudogene TRBV3-2); TRBD2 matches 9 bases. V shed 2 bases and J 2 bases; nucleotides not matched to a gene: 6. CDR3 length: 16 residues. Germline V gene data show CDR1 as LGHDT and CDR2 as YNNKEL (reference sequence). In DNA, the CDR3 is TGTGCCAGCAGCCAACAAGTTACTAGCGGGCAAGAGACCCAGTACTTC. Translated: CASSQQVTSGQETQYF.

V is TRBV15 and J is TRBJ2-1, with a possible D match to TRBD1 (5 bases). CDR1 and CDR2 (germline): LNHNV, YYDKDF (reference sequence). This CDR3 contains 16 residues. V was cut by 3 bases and J by 6 bases, with 18 bases left in between. The CDR3 DNA reads TGTGCCACCAGCAGCGATCTCACAGGTCTCCCCAATGAGCAGTTCTTC. It yields the protein CATSSDLTGLPNEQFF.

This chain links TRBV5-8 with TRBJ2-1; 12 bases map to TRBD2. This CDR3 spans 14 amino acids. The junction had 9 bases not matched to a gene; V was cut back by 5 bases and J by 12 bases. The germline V gene encodes CDR1 SGHTS and CDR2 YDEGEE. The CDR3 reads CASRLAGGPPGQFF. In DNA, the CDR3 is TGTGCCAGCAGGCTAGCGGGGGGGCCGCCAGGGCAGTTCTTC. Supplemented by reference TRBV5-8 and TRBJ2-1, the full variable domain reads EAGVTQSPTHLIKTRGQQATLRCSPISGHTSVYWYQQALGLGLQFLLWYDEGEERNRGNFPPRFSGRQFPNYSSELNVNALELEDSALYLCASRLAGGPPGQFFGPGTRLTVL.

This chain connects TRBV7-6 to TRBJ2-1, with a tentative D call TRBD2 (6 bases). This CDR3 spans 16 amino acids. With 2 bases removed from V and 8 bases from J, the gap between germline ends came to 19 bases. CDR1 and CDR2 (germline): SGHVS, FNYEAQ. The CDR3, as DNA: TGTGCCAGCAGCTTACCCGGGACTTATCAACGCGATGAGCAGTTCTTC. Translation gives CASSLPGTYQRDEQFF.

The chain combines TRBV12-3 or TRBV12-4 with TRBJ2-2; the D gene is possibly TRBD2 (5 bases). With 5 bases removed from V and 9 bases from J, the gap between germline ends came to 13 bases. The CDR3 consists of 13 residues. Here the CDR3 reads CASSPSLARELFF. The CDR3 nucleotides are TGTGCCAGCAGTCCTTCCCTAGCCCGGGAGCTGTTTTTT.

The chain has TRBV28 and TRBJ1-1; possible D gene TRBD1, 6 bases. The germline V gene has CDR1 MDHEN and CDR2 SYDVKM. V was cut by 8 bases and J by 11 bases, with 18 bases left in between. The CDR3 has 12 amino acids. The CDR3 here is CASGQGRGGAFF. As DNA, the CDR3 is TGTGCCAGCGGTCAGGGGAGGGGTGGTGCTTTCTTT.

The chain couples TRBV11-3 to TRBJ2-3, with TRBD2 matching 8 bases. Germline trimming cut 4 bases from V and 4 bases from J; bases unmatched to any gene: 10. Germline V gene lookup returns CDR1 SGHNT and CDR2 YENEEA. The CDR3 contains 16 residues. The CDR3 sequence is CASSSPSGRAPDTQYF. CDR3 bases: TGTGCCAGCAGCTCCCCTTCCGGGAGGGCCCCAGATACGCAGTATTTT.

About this clone itself: A far larger clone differs by one base, so this is likely a read error. The chain employs TRBV12-3 or TRBV12-4 and TRBJ1-2; possible D gene TRBD1, 6 bases. The V and J ends lost 6 bases and 6 bases respectively, with 11 bases between them. The CDR3 spans 12 residues. CDR3 in amino acids: CASSTGTHGYTF. The CDR3, as DNA: TGTGCCAGCAGCACCGGGACACATGGCTACACCTTC.

The chain carries TRBV7-8 and TRBJ2-7, with a possible D match to TRBD1 (6 bases). This CDR3 comprises 14 residues. Germline CDR1 is SGHVS and CDR2 is FQNEAQ. Between the trimmed V and J ends, which lost 5 bases and 1 base, there was a span of 12 bases. The CDR3 loop reads CASSPTDSSYEQYF. The CDR3 DNA sequence: TGTGCCAGCAGCCCTACGGACAGTTCCTACGAGCAGTACTTC.

V and J are TRBV4-1 and TRBJ1-4; 8 bases map to TRBD1. Germline values: CDR1 MGHRA, CDR2 YSYEKL. V lost 7 bases, J lost 7 bases, and 11 bases stayed unmatched. The CDR3 length is 15 residues. Here the CDR3 reads CASKRPGGGGEKLFF. CDR3 nucleotides: TGCGCCAGCAAACGGCCAGGGGGCGGGGGTGAAAAACTGTTTTTT.

This clone was counted a few times. The genes are TRBV5-4 and TRBJ2-7, with D perhaps matching TRBD1 (5 bases). Germline V gives CDR1 SGHNT, CDR2 YYREEE (reference sequence). The CDR3 loop spans 14 amino acids. The V end lost 4 bases, the J end lost 6 bases, and 17 bases lay between the germline ends. The CDR3 spells CASSPNKGPGEQYF. The CDR3, as DNA: TGTGCCAGCAGCCCCAACAAGGGGCCGGGCGAGCAGTACTTC.

The J gene is TRBJ2-7, the V gene TRBV7-9; tentatively, D is TRBD2 (6 bases). The V gene lost 4 bases and the J gene lost 2 bases, with 27 bases spanning the gap. This CDR3 spans 19 amino acids. Per germline, CDR1 SEHNR and CDR2 FQNEAQ (reference sequence). The CDR3 here is CASSSPEVVRDSSTYEQYF. The CDR3 bases are TGTGCCAGCAGCTCACCTGAGGTGGTCAGGGACTCTAGCACCTACGAGCAGTACTTC.